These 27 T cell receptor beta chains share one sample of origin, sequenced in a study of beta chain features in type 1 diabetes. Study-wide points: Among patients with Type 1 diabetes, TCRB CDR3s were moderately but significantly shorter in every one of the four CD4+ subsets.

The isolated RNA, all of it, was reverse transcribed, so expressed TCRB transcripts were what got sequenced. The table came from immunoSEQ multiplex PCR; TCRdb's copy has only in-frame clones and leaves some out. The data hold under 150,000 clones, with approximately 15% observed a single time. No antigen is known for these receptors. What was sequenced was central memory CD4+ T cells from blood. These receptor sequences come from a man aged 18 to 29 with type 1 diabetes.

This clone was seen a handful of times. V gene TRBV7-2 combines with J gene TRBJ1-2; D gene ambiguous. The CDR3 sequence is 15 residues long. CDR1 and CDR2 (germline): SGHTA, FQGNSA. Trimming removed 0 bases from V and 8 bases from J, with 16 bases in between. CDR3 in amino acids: CASSLALQDAQGYTF. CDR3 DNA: TGTGCCAGCAGCTTAGCGCTGCAGGACGCACAGGGCTACACCTTC.

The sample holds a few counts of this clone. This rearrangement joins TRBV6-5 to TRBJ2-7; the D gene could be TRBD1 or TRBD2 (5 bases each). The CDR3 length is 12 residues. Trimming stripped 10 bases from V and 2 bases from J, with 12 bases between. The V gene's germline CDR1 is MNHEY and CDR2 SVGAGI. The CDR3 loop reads CATGALTYEQYF. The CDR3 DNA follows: TGTGCCACCGGGGCACTAACCTACGAGCAGTACTTC.

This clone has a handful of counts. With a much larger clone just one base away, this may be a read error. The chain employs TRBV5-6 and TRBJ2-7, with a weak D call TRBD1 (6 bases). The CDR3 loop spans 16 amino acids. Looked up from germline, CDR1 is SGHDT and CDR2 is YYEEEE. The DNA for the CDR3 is TGTGCCCGCAGCCCCTACCGGACAGCCATCCCCTACGAGCAGTACTTC. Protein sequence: CARSPYRTAIPYEQYF.

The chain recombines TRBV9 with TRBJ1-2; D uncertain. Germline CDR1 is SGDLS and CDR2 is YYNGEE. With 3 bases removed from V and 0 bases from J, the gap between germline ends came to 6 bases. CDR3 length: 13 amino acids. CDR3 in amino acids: CASSESTNYGYTF. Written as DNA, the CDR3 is TGTGCCAGCAGCGAAAGTACTAACTATGGCTACACCTTC.

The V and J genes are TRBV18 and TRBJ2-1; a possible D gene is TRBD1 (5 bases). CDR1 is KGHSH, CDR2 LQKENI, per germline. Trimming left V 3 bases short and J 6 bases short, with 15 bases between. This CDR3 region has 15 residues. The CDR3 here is CASSPVAGYGNEQFF. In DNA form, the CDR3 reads TGTGCCAGCTCACCTGTGGCAGGGTATGGCAATGAGCAGTTCTTC.

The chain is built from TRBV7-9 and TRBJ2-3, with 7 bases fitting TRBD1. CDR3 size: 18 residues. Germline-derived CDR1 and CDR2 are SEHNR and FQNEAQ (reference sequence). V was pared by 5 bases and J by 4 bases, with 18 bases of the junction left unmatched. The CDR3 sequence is CASSHPVGQDSTADTQYF. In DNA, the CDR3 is TGTGCCAGCAGCCACCCAGTCGGACAGGATAGTACCGCAGATACGCAGTATTTT.

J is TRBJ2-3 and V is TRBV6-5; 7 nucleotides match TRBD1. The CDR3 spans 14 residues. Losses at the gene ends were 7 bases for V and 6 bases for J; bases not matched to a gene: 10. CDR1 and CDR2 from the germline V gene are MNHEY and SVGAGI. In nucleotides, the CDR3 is TGTGCCAGCAACCAGGGGGTGGCCTCGGATACGCAGTATTTT. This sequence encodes CASNQGVASDTQYF.

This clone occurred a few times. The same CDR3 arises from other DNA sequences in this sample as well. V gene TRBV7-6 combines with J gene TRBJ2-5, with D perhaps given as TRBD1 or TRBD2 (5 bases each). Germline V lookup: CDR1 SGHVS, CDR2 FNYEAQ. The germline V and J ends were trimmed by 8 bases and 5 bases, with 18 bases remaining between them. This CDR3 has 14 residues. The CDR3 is CASGGRDPGETQYF. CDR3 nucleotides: TGTGCCAGCGGTGGTAGGGACCCAGGGGAGACCCAGTACTTC.

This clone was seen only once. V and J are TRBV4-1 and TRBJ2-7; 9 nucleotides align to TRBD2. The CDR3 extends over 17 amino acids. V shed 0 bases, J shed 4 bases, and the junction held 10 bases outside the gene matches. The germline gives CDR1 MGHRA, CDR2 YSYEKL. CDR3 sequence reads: CASSQDRAGGFKYEQYF. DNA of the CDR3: TGCGCCAGCAGCCAAGACAGAGCGGGAGGTTTCAAGTACGAGCAGTACTTC.

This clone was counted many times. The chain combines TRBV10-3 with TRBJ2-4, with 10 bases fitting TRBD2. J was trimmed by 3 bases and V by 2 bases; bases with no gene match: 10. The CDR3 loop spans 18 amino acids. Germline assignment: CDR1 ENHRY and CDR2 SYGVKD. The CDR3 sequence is CAISEGTSGGDYKNIQYF. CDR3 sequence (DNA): TGTGCCATCAGTGAGGGTACCAGCGGGGGGGATTACAAAAACATTCAGTACTTC.

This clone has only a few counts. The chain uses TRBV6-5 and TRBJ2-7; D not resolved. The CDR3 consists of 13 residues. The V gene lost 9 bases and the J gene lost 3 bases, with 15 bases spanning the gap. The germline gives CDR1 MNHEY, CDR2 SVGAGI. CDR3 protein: CARRPGDYYEQYF. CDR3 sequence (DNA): TGTGCCAGGCGACCCGGAGATTACTACGAGCAGTACTTC.

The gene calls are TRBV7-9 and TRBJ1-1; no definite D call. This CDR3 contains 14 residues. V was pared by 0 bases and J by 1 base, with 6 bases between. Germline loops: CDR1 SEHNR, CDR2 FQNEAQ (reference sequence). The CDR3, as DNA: TGTGCCAGCAGCTTAGCGCTTGGGAACACTGAAGCTTTCTTT. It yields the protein CASSLALGNTEAFF.

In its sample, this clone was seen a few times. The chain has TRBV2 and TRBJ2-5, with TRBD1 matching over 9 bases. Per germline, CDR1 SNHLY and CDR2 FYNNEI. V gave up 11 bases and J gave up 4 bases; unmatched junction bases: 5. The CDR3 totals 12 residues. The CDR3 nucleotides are TGTGCCTCTAAGGACAGGGGAGAGACCCAGTACTTC. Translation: CASKDRGETQYF.

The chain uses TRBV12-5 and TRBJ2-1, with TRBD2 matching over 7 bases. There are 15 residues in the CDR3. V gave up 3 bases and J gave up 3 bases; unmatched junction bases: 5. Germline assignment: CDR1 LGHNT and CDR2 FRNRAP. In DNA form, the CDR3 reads TGTGCTAGTGGTTTCGGCGGGAGAAACTACAATGAGCAGTTCTTC. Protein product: CASGFGGRNYNEQFF.

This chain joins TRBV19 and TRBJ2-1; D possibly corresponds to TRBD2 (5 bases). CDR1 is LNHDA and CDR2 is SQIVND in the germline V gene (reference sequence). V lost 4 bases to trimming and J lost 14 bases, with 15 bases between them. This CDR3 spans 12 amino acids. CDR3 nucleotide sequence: TGTGCCAGTAGTAGTGGACGGCAGACTAAGTTCTTC. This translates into CASSSGRQTKFF.

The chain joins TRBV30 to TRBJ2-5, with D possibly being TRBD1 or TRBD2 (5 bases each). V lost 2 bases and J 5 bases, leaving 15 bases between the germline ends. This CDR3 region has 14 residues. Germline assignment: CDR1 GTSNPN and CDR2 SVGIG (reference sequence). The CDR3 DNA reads TGTGCCTGGAGTCACGGACTGGGGGAGGAGACCCAGTACTTC. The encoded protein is CAWSHGLGEETQYF.

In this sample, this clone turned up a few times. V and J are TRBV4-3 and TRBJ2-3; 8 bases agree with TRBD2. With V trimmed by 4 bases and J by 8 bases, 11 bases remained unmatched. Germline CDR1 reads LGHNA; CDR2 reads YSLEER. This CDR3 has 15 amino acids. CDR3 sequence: CASSRAGTSSSTQYF. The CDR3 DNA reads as TGCGCCAGCAGCCGAGCCGGGACTAGTTCTAGTACGCAGTATTTT.

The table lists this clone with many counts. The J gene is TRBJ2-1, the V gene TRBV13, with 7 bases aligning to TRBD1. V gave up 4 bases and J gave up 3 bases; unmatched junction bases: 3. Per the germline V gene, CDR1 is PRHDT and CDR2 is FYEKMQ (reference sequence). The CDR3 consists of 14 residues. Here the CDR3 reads CASSSTGIYNEQFF. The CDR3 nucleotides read TGTGCCAGCAGCTCGACAGGGATCTACAATGAGCAGTTCTTC.

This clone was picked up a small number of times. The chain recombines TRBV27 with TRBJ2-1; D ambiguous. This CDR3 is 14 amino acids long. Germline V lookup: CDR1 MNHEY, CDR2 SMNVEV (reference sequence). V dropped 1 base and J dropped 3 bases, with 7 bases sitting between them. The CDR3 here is CASSLLPSYNEQFF. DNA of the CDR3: TGTGCCAGCAGTTTATTACCAAGCTACAATGAGCAGTTCTTC.

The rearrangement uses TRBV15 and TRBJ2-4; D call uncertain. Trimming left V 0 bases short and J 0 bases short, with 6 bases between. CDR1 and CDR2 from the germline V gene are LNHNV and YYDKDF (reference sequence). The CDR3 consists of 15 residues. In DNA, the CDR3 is TGTGCCACCAGCAGAGATCTATTAGCCAAAAACATTCAGTACTTC. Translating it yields CATSRDLLAKNIQYF.

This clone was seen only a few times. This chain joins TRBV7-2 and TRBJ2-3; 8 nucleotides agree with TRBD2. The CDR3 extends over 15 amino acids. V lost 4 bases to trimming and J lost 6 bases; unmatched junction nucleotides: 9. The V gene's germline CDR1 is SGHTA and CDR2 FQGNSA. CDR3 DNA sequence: TGTGCCAGCAGCTCTCGGACTAGCCGGCTGGATACGCAGTATTTT. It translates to CASSSRTSRLDTQYF.

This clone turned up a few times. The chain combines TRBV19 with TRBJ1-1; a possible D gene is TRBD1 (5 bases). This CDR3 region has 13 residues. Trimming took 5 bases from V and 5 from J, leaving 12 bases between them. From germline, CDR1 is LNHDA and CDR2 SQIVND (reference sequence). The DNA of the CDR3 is TGTGCCAGTAGTGGGTATGGGGGGACTGAAGCTTTCTTT. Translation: CASSGYGGTEAFF.

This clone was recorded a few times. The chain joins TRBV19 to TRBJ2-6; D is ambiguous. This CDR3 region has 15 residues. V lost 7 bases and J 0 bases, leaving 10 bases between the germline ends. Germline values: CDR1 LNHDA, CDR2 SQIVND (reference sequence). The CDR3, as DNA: TGTGCCAGTAACCAGACTCCCTCTGGGGCCAACGTCCTGACTTTC. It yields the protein CASNQTPSGANVLTF. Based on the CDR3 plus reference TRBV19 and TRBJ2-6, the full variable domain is DGGITQSPKYLFRKEGQNVTLSCEQNLNHDAMYWYRQDPGQGLRLIYYSQIVNDFQKGDIAEGYSVSREKKESFPLTVTSAQKNPTAFYLCASNQTPSGANVLTFGAGSRLTVL.

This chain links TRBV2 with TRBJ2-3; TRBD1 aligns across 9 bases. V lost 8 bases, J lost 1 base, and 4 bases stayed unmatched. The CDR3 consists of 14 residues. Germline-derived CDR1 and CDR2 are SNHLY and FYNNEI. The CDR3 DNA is TGTGCCAGCGCACGGGACAGGGGCACAGATACGCAGTATTTT. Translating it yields CASARDRGTDTQYF.

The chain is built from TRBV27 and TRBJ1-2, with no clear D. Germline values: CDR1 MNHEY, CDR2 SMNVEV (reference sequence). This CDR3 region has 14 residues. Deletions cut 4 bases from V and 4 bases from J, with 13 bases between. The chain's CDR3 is CASSSHLQAYGYTF. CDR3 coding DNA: TGTGCCAGCAGTTCTCACCTACAAGCCTATGGCTACACCTTC.

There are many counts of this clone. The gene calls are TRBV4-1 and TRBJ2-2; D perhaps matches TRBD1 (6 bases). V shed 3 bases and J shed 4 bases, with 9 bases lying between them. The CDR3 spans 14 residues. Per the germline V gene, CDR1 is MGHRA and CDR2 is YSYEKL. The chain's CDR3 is CASSHPGATGELFF. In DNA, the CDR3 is TGCGCCAGCAGCCACCCAGGGGCCACCGGGGAGCTGTTTTTT.

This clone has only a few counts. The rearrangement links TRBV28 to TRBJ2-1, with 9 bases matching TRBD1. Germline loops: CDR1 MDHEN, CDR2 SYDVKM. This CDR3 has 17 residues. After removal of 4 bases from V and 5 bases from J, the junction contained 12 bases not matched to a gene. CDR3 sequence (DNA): TGTGCCAGCAGTTCCTGGGACAGGGCCCAACCAAACAATGAGCAGTTCTTC. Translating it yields CASSSWDRAQPNNEQFF.